This T cell receptor beta chain was documented in a study of blood T cell dynamics during melanoma immunotherapy. This clone was observed a handful of times. Sequenced by immunoSEQ multiplex PCR; TCRdb stores in-frame clones only, minus some. The sample records approximately 17,000 clones, just over 90% being singletons. Time point reported: pre-treatment baseline. Prior systemic cancer therapy, immunosuppressant use and other active malignancies excluded patients. Trimming removed 2 bases from V and 7 bases from J, with 9 bases in between. The CDR3 consists of 13 residues. The germline CDR1 and CDR2 sequences are KGHSH and LQKENI.

This clonotype originated in a human donor with melanoma. The sample consisted of blood, taken from a patient treated with checkpoint blockade. The J gene is TRBJ1-5, the V gene TRBV18, with a tentative D call TRBD1 (5 bases). The CDR3 spells CASSPGGDQPQHF. CDR3 DNA: TGTGCCAGCTCACCAGGGGGGGACCAGCCCCAGCATTTT.